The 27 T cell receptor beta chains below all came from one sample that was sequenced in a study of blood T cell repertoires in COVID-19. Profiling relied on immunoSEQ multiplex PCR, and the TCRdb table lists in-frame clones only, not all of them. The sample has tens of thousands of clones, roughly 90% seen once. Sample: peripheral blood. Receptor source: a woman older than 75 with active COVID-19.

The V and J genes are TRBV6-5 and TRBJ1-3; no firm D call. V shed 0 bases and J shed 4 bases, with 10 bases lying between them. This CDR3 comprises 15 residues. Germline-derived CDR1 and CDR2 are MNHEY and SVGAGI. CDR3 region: CASSYSRVSGNTIYF. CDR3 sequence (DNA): TGTGCCAGCAGTTACTCGAGAGTATCCGGAAACACCATATATTTT.

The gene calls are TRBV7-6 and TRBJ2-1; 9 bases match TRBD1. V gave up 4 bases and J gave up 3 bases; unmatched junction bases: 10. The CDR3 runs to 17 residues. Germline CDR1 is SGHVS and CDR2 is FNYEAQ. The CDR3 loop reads CASSSSRGGQGYNEQFF. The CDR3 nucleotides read TGTGCCAGCAGCTCCTCCCGAGGGGGACAGGGCTACAATGAGCAGTTCTTC.

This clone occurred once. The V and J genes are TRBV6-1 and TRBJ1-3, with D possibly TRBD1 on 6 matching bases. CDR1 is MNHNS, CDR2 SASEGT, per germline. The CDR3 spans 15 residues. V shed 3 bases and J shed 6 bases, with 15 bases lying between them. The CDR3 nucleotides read TGTGCCAGCAGTGAGTGGGGGCAGGGAGCAAACACCATATATTTT. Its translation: CASSEWGQGANTIYF.

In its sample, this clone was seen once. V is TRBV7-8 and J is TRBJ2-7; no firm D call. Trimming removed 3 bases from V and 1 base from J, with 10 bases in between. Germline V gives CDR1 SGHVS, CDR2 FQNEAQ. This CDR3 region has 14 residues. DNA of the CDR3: TGTGCCAGCAGCTTGGGCAGGAATTCCTACGAGCAGTACTTC. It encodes CASSLGRNSYEQYF.

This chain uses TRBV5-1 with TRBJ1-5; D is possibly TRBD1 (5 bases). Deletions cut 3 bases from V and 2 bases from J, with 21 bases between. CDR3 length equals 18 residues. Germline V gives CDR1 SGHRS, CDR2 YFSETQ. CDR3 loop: CASSWEQVVRNRNQPQHF. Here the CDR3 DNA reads TGCGCCAGCAGCTGGGAACAGGTCGTAAGGAATCGCAATCAGCCCCAGCATTTT.

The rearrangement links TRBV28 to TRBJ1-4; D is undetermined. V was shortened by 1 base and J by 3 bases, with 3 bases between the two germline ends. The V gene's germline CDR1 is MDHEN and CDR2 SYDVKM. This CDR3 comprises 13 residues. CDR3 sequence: CASSLSSNEKLFF. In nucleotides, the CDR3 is TGTGCCAGCAGTTTATCCTCTAATGAAAAACTGTTTTTT.

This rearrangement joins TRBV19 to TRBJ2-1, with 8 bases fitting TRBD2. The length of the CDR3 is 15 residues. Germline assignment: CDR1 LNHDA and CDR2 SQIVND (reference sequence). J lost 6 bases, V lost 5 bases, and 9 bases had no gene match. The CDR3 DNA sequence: TGTGCCAGTAGTTCACTAGCGGTTCCGGGCAATGAGCAGTTCTTC. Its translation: CASSSLAVPGNEQFF.

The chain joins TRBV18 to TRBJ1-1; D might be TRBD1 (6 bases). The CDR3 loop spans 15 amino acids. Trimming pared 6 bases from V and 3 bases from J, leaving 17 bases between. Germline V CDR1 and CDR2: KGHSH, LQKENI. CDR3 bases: TGTGCCAGCTCTAAAAAACAGGGATATGACACTGAAGCTTTCTTT. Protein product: CASSKKQGYDTEAFF.

The CDR3 loop reads CSVGGGTAFNGYTF. In nucleotides, the CDR3 is TGCAGCGTTGGGGGCGGGACAGCCTTCAATGGCTACACCTTC. V usage is TRBV29-1 and J usage is TRBJ1-2; 7 positions agree with TRBD1. V shed 4 bases, J shed 6 bases, and the junction held 11 bases outside the gene matches. The V gene's germline CDR1 is SQVTM and CDR2 ANQGSEA. This CDR3 contains 14 residues. The complete variable domain, with remaining parts taken from reference TRBV29-1 and TRBJ1-2, reads SAVISQKPSRDICQRGTSLTIQCQVDSQVTMMFWYRQQPGQSLTLIATANQGSEATYESGFVIDKFPISRPNLTFSTLTVSNMSPEDSSIYLCSVGGGTAFNGYTFGSGTRLTVV.

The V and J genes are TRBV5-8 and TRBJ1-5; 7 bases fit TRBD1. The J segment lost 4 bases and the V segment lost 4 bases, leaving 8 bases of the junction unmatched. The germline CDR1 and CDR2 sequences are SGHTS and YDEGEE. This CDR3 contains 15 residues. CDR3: CASSRGQKVNQPQHF. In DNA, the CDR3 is TGTGCCAGCAGCAGGGGACAGAAAGTTAATCAGCCCCAGCATTTT.

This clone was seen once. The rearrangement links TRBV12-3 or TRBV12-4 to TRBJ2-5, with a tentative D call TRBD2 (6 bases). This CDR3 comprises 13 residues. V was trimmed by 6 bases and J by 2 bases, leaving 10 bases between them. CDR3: CASRWGEQETQYF. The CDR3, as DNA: TGTGCCAGCAGATGGGGGGAGCAAGAGACCCAGTACTTC.

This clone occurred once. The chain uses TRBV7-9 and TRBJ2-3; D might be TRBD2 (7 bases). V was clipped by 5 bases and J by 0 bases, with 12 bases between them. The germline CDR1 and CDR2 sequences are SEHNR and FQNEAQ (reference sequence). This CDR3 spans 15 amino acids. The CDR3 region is CASSMAGASTDTQYF. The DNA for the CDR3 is TGTGCCAGCAGCATGGCGGGGGCCAGCACAGATACGCAGTATTTT. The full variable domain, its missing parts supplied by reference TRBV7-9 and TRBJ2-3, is DTGVSQNPRHKITKRGQNVTFRCDPISEHNRLYWYRQTLGQGPEFLTYFQNEAQLEKSRLLSDRFSAERPKGSFSTLEIQRTEQGDSAMYLCASSMAGASTDTQYFGPGTRLTVL.

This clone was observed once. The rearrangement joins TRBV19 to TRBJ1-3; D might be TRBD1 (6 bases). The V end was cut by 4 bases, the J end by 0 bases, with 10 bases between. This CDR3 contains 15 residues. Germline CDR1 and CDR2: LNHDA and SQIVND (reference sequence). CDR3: CASSTQGGSGNTIYF. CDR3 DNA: TGTGCCAGTAGTACACAGGGCGGCTCTGGAAACACCATATATTTT.

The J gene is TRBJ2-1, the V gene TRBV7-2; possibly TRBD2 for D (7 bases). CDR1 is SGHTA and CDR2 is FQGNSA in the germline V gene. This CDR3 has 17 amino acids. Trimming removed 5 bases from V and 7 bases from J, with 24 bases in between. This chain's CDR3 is CASSVGGGLVRGNEQFF. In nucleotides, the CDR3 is TGTGCCAGCAGCGTAGGCGGCGGACTAGTCAGGGGAAATGAGCAGTTCTTC.

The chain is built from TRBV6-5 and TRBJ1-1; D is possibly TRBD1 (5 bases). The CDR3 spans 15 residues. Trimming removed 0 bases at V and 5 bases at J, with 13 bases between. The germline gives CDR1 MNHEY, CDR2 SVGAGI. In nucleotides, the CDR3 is TGTGCCAGCAGTTACTCAGGGGTTCGAGATACTGAAGCTTTCTTT. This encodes CASSYSGVRDTEAFF.

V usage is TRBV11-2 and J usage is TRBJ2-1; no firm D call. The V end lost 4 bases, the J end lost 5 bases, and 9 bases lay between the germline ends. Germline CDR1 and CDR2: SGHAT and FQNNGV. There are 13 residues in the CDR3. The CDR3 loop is CASSYLFNNEQFF. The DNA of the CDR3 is TGTGCCAGCAGCTATCTTTTTAACAATGAGCAGTTCTTC.

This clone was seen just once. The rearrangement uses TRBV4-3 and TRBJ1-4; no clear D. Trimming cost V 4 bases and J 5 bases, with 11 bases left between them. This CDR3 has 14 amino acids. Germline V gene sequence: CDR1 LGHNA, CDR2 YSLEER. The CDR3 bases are TGCGCCAGCAGCCGGATGAGGGAGAATGAAAAACTGTTTTTT. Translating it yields CASSRMRENEKLFF.

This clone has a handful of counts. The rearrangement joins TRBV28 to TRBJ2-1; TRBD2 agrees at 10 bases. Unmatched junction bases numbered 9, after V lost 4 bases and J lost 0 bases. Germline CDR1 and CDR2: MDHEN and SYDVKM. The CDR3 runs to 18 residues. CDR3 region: CASSWASGGLSSYNEQFF. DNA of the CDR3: TGTGCCAGCAGTTGGGCTAGCGGGGGCCTAAGCTCCTACAATGAGCAGTTCTTC.

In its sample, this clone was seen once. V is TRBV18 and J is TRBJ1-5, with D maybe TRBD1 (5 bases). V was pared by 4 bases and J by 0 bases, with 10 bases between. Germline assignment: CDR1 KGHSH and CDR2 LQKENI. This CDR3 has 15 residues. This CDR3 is CASSRDSHSNQPQHF. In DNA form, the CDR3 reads TGTGCCAGCTCACGCGACAGTCATAGCAATCAGCCCCAGCATTTT. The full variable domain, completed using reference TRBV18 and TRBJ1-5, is NAGVMQNPRHLVRRRGQEARLRCSPMKGHSHVYWYRQLPEEGLKFMVYLQKENIIDESGMPKERFSAEFPKEGPSILRIQQVVRGDSAAYFCASSRDSHSNQPQHFGDGTRLSIL.

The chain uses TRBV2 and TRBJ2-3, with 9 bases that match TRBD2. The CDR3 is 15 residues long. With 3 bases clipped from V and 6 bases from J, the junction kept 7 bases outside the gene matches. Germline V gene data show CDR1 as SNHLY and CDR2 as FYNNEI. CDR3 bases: TGTGCCAGCAGTGAGGAGCGGGGGGCCACCGATACGCAGTATTTT. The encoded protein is CASSEERGATDTQYF.

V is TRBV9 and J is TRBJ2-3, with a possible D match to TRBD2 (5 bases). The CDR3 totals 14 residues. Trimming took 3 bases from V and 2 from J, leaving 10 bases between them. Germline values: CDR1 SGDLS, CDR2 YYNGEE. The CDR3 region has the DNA TGTGCCAGCAGCGGGAAACGGGACACAGATACGCAGTATTTT. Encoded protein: CASSGKRDTDTQYF.

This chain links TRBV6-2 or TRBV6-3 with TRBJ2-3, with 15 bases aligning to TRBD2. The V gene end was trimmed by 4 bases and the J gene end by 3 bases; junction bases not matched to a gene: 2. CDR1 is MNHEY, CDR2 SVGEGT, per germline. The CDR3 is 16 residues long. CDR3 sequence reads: CASSWGLAGGTDTQYF. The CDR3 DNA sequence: TGTGCCAGCAGTTGGGGACTAGCGGGGGGTACAGATACGCAGTATTTT.

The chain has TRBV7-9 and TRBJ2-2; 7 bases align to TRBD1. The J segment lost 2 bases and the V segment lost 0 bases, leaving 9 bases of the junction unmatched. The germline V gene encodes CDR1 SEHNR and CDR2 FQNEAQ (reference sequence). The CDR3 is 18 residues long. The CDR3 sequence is CASSLAALSGGNTGELFF. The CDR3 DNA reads TGTGCCAGCAGCTTAGCCGCGCTCTCAGGGGGAAACACCGGGGAGCTGTTTTTT.

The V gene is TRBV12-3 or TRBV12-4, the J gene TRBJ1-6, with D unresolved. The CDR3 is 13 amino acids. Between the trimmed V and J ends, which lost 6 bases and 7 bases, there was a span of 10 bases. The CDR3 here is CASSARENSPLHF. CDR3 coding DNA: TGTGCCAGCAGCGCCCGTGAGAATTCACCCCTCCACTTT.

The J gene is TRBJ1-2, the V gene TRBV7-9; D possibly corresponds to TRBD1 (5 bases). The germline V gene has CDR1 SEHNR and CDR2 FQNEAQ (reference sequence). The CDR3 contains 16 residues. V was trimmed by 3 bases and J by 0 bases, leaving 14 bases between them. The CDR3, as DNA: TGTGCCAGCAGCTTTCTTGGACAAGCTACTAACTATGGCTACACCTTC. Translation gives CASSFLGQATNYGYTF. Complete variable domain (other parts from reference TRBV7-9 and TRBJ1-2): DTGVSQNPRHKITKRGQNVTFRCDPISEHNRLYWYRQTLGQGPEFLTYFQNEAQLEKSRLLSDRFSAERPKGSFSTLEIQRTEQGDSAMYLCASSFLGQATNYGYTFGSGTRLTVV.

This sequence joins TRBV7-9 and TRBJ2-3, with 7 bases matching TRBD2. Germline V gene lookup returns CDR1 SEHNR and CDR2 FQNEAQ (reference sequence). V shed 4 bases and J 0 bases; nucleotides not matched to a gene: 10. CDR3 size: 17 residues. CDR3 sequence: CASSSTLQRGSTDTQYF. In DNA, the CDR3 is TGTGCCAGCAGCTCAACCCTCCAGCGGGGAAGCACAGATACGCAGTATTTT.

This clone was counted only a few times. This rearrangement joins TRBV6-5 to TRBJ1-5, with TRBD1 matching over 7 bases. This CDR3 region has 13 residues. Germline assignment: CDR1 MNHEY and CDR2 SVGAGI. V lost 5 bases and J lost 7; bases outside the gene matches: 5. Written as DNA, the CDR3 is TGTGCCAGCAGTCGGACAGGTAACCAGCCCCAGCATTTT. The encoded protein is CASSRTGNQPQHF.